This T cell receptor (beta chain) was identified during a study of cytomegalovirus exposure and HLA in healthy donors (dated by TCRdb to the late 2010s). A note on the overall study: The 666 repertoires of the first cohort and the roughly 110 validation repertoires were produced on the same platform, according to a later analysis. The study aimed to test whether signatures of past pathogen exposure could be identified by cataloging public T cell receptors. Besides the first cohort of 666 subjects, a separate validation cohort made up of 120 different subjects was used. High-throughput TCR immunosequencing, statistical association of individual TCRs with disease status, and machine learning were combined to predict cytomegalovirus infection status. The research as a whole found: Subsequent analysis determined that TCRs grouped into clusters in the first cohort also showed a tendency toward co-occurrence across the 120 or so validation repertoires, and roughly 94% of cluster scores exceeded 0. Most TCR sequences were seen in very few donors, while some public TCRs were found in many individuals. The classifier was reported to diagnose cytomegalovirus status with high specificity and sensitivity in both the original cohort and the validation cohort. The authors suggested that the approach could potentially be extended to other disease states and immunological phenotypes. The study gave a list of 150 to 200 TCR beta chains associated with cytomegalovirus. A later analysis had no HLA typing for the validation cohort, so co-occurrence there was scored across all 110 or so repertoires. A few of the identified cytomegalovirus-associated TCR beta chains were confirmed in vitro to be specific for cytomegalovirus antigens.

The library was obtained by the immunoSEQ multiplex PCR assay. Processing in the source paper ran as follows. A statistical classification framework was developed to diagnose cytomegalovirus status using the catalog of TCR beta chain sequences. TCRdb carries this immuneACCESS record with in-frame sequences only. Its versions omit some clonotypes, under half of them owing to an unresolved V gene in the studies checked, with the rest unexplained. The DNA gave D and trimming, while V, J and clone size come from that table. The sample includes under 150,000 clones, with around 88% observed a single time. Approximately 7.5% of the sample is held by the ten biggest clonotypes. This clone was detected once. The antigen it binds to is not known. Base-call qualities are not available, and no considerably larger clone is one nucleotide away. Separate from the roughly 650-subject first cohort, the validation cohort of over 90 subjects was the group to which the donors belonged.

The germline V gene supplies CDR1 SGDLS and CDR2 YYNGEE. Inclusive of the bounding cysteine and phenylalanine, the CDR3 is 14 residues long. The retained sequence is limited to the CDR3, 42 bases, with the frame set at the first base. The trim is 0 bases for V and 5 bases for J, with a gap of 9 bases between the germline ends. Sequencing was done on a sample of PBMCs. The V and J genes are TRBV9 and TRBJ2-1; the D gene identity is not certain. The TCR comes from a woman aged 18-29 years in good health and CMV-seropositive. The nucleotide sequence is TGTGCCAGCAGCGTAGGAGGCCGACACAATGAGCAGTTCTTC. This yields the protein CASSVGGRHNEQFF.